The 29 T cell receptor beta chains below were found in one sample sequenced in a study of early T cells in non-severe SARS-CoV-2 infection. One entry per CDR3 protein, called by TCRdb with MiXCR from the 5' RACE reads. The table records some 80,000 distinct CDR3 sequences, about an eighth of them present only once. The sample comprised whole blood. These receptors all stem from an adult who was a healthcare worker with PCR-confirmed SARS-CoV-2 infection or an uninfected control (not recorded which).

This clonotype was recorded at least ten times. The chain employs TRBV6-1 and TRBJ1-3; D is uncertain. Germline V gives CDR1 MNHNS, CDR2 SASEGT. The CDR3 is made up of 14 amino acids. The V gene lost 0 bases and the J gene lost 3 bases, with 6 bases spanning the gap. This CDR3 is CASSEAHVGNTIYF. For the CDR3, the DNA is TGTGCCAGCAGTGAAGCCCACGTTGGAAACACCATATATTTT.

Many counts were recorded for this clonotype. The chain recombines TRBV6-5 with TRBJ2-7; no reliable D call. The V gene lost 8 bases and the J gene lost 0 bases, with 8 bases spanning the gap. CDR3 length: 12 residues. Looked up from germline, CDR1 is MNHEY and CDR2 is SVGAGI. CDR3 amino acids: CASAEFSYEQYF. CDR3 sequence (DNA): TGTGCCAGCGCCGAGTTCTCCTACGAGCAGTACTTC.

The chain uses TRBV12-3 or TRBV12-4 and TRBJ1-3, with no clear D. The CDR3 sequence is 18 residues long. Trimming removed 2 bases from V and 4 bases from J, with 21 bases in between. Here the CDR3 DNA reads TGTGCCAGCAGTTTATTACCTCAGGCGGGAGGCCTAGGAAACACCATATATTTT. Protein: CASSLLPQAGGLGNTIYF.

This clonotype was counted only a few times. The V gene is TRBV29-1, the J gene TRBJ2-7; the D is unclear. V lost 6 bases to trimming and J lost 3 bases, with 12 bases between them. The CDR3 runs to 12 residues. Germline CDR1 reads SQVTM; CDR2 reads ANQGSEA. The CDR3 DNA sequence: TGCAGCGTACGAAAGGCCGTCTACGAGCAGTACTTC. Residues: CSVRKAVYEQYF.

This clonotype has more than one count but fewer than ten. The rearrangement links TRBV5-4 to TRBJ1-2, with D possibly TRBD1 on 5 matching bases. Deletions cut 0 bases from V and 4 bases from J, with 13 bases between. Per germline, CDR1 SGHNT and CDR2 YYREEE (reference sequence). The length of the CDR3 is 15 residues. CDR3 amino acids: CASSLGGPESYGYTF. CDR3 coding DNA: TGTGCCAGCAGCTTGGGGGGCCCGGAGAGCTATGGCTACACCTTC.

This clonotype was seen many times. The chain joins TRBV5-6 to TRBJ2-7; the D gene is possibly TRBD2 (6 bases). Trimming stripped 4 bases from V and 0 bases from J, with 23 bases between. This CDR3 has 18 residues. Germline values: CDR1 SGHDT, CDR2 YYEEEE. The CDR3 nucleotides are TGTGCCAGCAGCCGCCGTAGAGACTCCCGGGGGATCTCCTACGAGCAGTACTTC. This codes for CASSRRRDSRGISYEQYF.

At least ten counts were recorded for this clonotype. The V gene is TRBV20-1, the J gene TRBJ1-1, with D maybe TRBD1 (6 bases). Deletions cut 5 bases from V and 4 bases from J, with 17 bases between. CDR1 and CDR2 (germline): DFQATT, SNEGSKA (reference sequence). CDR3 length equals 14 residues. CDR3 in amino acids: CSAPDSSMRTEAFF. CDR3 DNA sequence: TGCAGTGCTCCGGACAGTTCGATGCGCACTGAAGCTTTCTTT.

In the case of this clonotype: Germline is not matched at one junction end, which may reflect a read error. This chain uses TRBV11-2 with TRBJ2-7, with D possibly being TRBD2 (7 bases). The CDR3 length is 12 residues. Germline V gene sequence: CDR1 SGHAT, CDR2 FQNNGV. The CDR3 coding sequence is TGTGCCAGCAGCTTAGCGCGGGGGCGGGTCAACTTC. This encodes CASSLARGRVNF.

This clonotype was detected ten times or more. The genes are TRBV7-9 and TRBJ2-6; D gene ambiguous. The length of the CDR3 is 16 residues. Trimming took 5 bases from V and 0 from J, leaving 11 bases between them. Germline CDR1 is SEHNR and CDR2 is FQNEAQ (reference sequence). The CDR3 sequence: CASSVGRFSGANVLTF. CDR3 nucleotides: TGTGCCAGCAGCGTCGGACGGTTCTCTGGGGCCAACGTCCTGACTTTC.

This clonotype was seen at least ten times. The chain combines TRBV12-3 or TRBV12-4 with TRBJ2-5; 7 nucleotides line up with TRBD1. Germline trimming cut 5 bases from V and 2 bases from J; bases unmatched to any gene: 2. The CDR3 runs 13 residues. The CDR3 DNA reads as TGTGCCAGCAGTAGGGACAGACAAGAGACCCAGTACTTC. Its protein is CASSRDRQETQYF.

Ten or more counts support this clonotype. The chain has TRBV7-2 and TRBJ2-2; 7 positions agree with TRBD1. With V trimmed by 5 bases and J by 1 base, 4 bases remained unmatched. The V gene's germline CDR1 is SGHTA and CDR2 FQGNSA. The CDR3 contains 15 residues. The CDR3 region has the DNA TGTGCCAGCAGCCGCAACAGGGGGAACACCGGGGAGCTGTTTTTT. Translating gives CASSRNRGNTGELFF.

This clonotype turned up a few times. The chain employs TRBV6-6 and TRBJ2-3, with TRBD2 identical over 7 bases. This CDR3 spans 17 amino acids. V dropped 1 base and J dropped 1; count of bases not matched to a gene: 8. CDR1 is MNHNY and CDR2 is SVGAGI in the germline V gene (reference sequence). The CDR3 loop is CASSYWGRGWGTDTQYF. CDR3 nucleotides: TGTGCCAGCAGTTACTGGGGGAGGGGTTGGGGCACAGATACGCAGTATTTT.

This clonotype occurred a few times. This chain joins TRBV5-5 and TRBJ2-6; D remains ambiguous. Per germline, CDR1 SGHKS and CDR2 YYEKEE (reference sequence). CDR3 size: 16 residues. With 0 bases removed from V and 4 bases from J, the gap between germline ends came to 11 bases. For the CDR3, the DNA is TGTGCCAGCAGCTTGGCGGGTCTCGCCGGGGCCAACGTCCTGACTTTC. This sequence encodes CASSLAGLAGANVLTF.

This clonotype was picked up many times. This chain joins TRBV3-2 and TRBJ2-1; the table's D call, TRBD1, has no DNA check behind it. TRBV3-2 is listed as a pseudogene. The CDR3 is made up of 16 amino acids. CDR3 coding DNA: TGTGCCAGCAGCCAACCTGGGGGCAGGACTTACAATGAGCAGTTCTTC. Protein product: CASSQPGGRTYNEQFF.

DNA for the CDR3: TGTGCCAGCAGCTTAGCGATGGGGGGCCCCACTGAAGCTTTCTTT. Translated: CASSLAMGGPTEAFF. The chain combines TRBV7-8 with TRBJ1-1, with D maybe TRBD1 (6 bases). Looked up from germline, CDR1 is SGHVS and CDR2 is FQNEAQ. The CDR3 spans 15 residues. The ends were cut back, 0 bases at V and 4 bases at J, with 12 bases in the middle.

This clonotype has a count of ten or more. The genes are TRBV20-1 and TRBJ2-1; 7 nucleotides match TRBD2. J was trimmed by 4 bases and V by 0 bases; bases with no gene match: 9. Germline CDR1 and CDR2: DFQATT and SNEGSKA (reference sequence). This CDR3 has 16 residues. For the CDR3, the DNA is TGCAGTGCTAGAGATATAGGGAGCGGGGAGTACAATGAGCAGTTCTTC. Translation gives CSARDIGSGEYNEQFF.

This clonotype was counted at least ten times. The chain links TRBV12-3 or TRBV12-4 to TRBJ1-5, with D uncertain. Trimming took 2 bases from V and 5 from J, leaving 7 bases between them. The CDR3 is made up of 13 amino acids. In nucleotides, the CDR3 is TGTGCCAGCAGTTTATTCAGGTATCAGCCCCAGCATTTT. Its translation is CASSLFRYQPQHF.

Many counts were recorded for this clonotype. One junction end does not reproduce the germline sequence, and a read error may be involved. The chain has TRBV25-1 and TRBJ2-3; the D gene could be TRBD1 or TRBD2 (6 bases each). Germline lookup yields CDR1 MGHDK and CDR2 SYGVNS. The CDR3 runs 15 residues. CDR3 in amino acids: CASSPPRGPLDKQYF. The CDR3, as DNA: TGTGCCAGCAGCCCCCCCCGGGGGCCTTTGGATAAGCAGTATTTT.

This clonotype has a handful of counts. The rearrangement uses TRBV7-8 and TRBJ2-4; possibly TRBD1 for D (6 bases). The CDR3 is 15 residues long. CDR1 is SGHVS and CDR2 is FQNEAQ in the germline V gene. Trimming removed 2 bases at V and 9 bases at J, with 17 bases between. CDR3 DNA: TGTGCCAGCAGCTTATCTAGGGTCCTAGGGGGCATTCAGTACTTC. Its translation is CASSLSRVLGGIQYF.

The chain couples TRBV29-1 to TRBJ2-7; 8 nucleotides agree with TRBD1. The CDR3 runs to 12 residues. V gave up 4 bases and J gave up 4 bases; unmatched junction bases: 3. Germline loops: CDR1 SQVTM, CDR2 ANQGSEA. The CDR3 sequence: CSVVDRGYEQYF. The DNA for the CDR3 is TGCAGCGTTGTTGACAGGGGATACGAGCAGTACTTC.

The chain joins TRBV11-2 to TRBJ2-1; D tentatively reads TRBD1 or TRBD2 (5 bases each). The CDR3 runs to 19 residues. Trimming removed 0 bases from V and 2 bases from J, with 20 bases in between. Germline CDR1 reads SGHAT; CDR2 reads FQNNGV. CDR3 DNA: TGTGCCAGCAGCTTAGATCGGGGCCTAGTTAACCTTGCCTACAATGAGCAGTTCTTC. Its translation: CASSLDRGLVNLAYNEQFF.

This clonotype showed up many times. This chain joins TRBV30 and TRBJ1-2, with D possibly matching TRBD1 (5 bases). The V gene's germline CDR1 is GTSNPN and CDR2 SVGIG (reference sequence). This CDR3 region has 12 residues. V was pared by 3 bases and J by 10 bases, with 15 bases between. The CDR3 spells CAWRPWDGHYTF. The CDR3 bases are TGTGCCTGGAGGCCTTGGGACGGTCACTACACCTTC.

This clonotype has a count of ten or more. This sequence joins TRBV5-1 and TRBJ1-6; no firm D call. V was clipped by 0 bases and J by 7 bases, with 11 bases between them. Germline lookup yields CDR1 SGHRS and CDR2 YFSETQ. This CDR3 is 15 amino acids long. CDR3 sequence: CASSLDGDTNSPLHF. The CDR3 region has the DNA TGCGCCAGCAGCTTGGACGGTGACACCAATTCACCCCTCCACTTT. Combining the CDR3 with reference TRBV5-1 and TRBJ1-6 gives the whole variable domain KAGVTQTPRYLIKTRGQQVTLSCSPISGHRSVSWYQQTPGQGLQFLFEYFSETQRNKGNFPGRFSGRQFSNSRSEMNVSTLELGDSALYLCASSLDGDTNSPLHFGNGTRLTVT.

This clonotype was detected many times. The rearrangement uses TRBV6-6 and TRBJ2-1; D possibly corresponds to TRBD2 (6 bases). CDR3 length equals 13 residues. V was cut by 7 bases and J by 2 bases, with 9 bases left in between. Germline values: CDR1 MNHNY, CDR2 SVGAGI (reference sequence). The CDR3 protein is CASKRTTYNEQFF. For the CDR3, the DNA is TGTGCCAGCAAACGGACTACCTACAATGAGCAGTTCTTC.

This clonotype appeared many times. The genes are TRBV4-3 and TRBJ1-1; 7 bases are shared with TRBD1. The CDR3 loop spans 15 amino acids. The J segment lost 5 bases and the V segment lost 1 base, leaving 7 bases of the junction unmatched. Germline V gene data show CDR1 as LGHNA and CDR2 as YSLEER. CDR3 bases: TGCGCCAGCAGCCAAGCTGCAGGGGGTATGACTGAAGCTTTCTTT. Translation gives CASSQAAGGMTEAFF.

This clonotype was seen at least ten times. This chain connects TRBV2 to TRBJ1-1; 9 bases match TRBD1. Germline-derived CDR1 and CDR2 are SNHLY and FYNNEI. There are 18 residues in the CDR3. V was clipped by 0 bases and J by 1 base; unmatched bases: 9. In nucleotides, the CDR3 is TGTGCCAGCAGTGAAGCCGGAGGGACAGGGAGAAGGAACACTGAAGCTTTCTTT. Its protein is CASSEAGGTGRRNTEAFF.

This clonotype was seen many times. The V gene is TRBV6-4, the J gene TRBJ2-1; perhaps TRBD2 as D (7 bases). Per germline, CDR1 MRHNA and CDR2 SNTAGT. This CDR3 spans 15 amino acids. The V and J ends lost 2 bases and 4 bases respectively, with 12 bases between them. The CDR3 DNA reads TGTGCCAGCAGTGACCGGGCGGGGGCATACAATGAGCAGTTCTTC. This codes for CASSDRAGAYNEQFF.

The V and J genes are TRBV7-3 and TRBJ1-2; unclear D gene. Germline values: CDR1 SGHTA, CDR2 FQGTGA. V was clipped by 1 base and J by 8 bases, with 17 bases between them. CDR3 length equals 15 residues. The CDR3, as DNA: TGTGCCAGCAGCTTAAATCCGCCGGGGTCTCAAGGCTACACCTTC. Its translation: CASSLNPPGSQGYTF.

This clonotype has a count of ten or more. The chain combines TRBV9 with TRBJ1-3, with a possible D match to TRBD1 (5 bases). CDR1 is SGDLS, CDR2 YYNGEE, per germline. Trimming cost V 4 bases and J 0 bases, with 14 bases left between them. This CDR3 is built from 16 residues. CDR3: CASSPGGGSSGNTIYF. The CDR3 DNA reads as TGTGCCAGCAGCCCAGGTGGGGGGAGCTCTGGAAACACCATATATTTT. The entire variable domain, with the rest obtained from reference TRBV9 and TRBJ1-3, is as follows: DSGVTQTPKHLITATGQRVTLRCSPRSGDLSVYWYQQSLDQGLQFLIQYYNGEERAKGNILERFSAQQFPDLHSELNLSSLELGDSALYFCASSPGGGSSGNTIYFGEGSWLTVV.